This T cell receptor beta chain was retrieved from a study of blood T cell repertoires in COVID-19. The ends were cut back, 1 base at V and 10 bases at J, with 10 bases in the middle. Per the germline V gene, CDR1 is KGHSH and CDR2 is LQKENI. CDR3 length equals 12 residues. Clones were sequenced by immunoSEQ multiplex PCR, and TCRdb holds only the in-frame ones, with some missing. The repertoire holds around 200,000 clones, with 83% as singletons. The chain carries TRBV18 and TRBJ1-1; D not certain. This TCR derives from a woman aged 30 to 39 with COVID-19, enrolled during active disease. Sample: peripheral blood. The CDR3 DNA reads TGTGCCAGCTCACCACGAGGAGAGAGAGCTTTCTTT. This sequence encodes CASSPRGERAFF.